This T cell receptor (beta chain) was profiled in a study of post-analysis software for immune sequencing data. About the study: The courses of disease that were included comprised relapsing-remitting, secondary progressive and progressive-relapsing multiple sclerosis.

Germline loops: CDR1 SGHRS, CDR2 YFSETQ. Trimming pared 1 base from V and 0 bases from J, leaving 8 bases between. The CDR3 spans 14 residues. Overall study results and limits: Batch-matched samples strongly co-clustered by F measure. For normalized Chao1 diversity, multiple sclerosis patients scored significantly lower than controls did. Five or six TRBV segments, TRBV5-6, TRBV5-1 and TRBV20-1 among them, were found more frequent in patients than controls.

Concerning this clonotype: Its antigen is unknown.

Each TCR beta cDNA library carried unique molecular identifiers. Roughly 450,000 cDNA molecules were recovered from an input of roughly 0.85 to 10 million T cells. Each CDR3 protein gets one entry after TCRdb re-called the PCR reads with MiXCR. The data contain some 260,000 distinct CDR3 sequences, roughly a third of them seen just once; the ten biggest clones take up around 4.8%. The clonotype was recovered from a girl aged 10 to 17 with multiple sclerosis. The chain uses TRBV5-1 and TRBJ2-7; D is uncertain. Sequencing input: blood. The CDR3 DNA sequence: TGCGCCAGCAGCTTGTGGTACACCTCCTACGAGCAGTACTTC. Protein sequence: CASSLWYTSYEQYF.